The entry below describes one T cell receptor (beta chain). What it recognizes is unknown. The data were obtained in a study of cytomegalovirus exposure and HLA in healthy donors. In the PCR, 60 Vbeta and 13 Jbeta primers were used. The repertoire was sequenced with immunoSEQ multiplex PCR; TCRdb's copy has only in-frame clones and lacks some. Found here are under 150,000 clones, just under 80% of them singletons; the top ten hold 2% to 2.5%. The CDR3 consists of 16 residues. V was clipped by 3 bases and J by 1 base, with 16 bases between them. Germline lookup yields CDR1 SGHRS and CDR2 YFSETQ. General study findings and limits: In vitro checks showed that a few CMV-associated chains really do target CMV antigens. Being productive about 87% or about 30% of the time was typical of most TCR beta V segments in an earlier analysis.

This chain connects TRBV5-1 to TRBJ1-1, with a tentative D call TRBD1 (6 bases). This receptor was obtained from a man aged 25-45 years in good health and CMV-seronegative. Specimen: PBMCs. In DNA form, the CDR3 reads TGCGCCAGCAGCTCGATGATTAACAGGGCGAACACTGAAGCTTTCTTT. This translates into CASSSMINRANTEAFF.